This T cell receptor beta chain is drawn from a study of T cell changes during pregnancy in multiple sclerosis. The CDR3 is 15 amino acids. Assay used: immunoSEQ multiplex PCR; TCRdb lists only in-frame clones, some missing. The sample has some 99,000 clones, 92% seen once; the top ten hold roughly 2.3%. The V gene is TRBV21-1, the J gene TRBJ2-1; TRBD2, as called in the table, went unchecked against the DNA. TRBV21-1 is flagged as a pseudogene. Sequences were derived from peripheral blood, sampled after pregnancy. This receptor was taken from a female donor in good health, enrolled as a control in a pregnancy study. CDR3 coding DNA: TGTGCCAGCAGAAAAGCGGGAGGGAACCCCAATGAGCAGTTCTTC. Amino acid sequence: CASRKAGGNPNEQFF.